The clone carrying this T cell receptor (beta chain) has just a few counts. The antigen is not known. In TCRdb, the RT-PCR reads were re-called with MiXCR into one record per CDR3 protein. The table records about 540,000 distinct CDR3 sequences, 11% to 15% of them present only once. The data belong to a study of response to subunit inactivated influenza vaccine. Study observations and caveats: Authors suggested seasonal influenza vaccinations each recruit few new T cells.

The clonotype originates from a man aged 50 to 59 who received an inactivated influenza vaccine. The material was PBMCs from blood, obtained 11 to 12 days after vaccination.

The CDR3 nucleotides read TGTGCCAGCAGCGTTGGCAGGGACACTGAAGCTTTCTTT. Protein sequence: CASSVGRDTEAFF. The V call is TRBV9, the J call TRBJ1-1, with D possibly matching TRBD1 (5 bases). CDR1 SGDLS and CDR2 YYNGEE come from the germline V gene. This CDR3 spans 13 amino acids. Trimming stripped 2 bases from V and 3 bases from J, with 8 bases between.